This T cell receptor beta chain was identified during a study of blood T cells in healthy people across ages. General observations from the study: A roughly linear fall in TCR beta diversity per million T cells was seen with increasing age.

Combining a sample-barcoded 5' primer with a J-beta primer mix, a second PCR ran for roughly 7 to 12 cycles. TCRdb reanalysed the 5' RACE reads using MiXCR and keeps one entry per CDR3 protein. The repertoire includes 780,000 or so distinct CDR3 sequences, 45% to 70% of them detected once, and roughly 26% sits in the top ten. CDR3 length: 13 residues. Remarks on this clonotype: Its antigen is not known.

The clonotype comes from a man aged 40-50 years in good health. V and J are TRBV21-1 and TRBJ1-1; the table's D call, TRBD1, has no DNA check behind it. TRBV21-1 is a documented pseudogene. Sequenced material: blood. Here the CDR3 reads CASSKGDPTKAFF. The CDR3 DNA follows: TGTGCCAGCAGCAAAGGGGACCCAACCAAAGCTTTCTTT.